What follows is one T cell receptor (beta chain) and its context. The J segment lost 7 bases and the V segment lost 4 bases, leaving 9 bases of the junction unmatched. This CDR3 has 15 amino acids. Per the germline V gene, CDR1 is SNHLY and CDR2 is FYNNEI. This sample was included in a study of blood T cell repertoires in COVID-19. Background on the study: Samples of COVID-19 (acute and convalescent) were obtained from the United States, Italy and Spain. From T cells, B-cell-depleted T cells, or PBMCs came the material, which was cDNA or gDNA.

It was during active infection that Seattle patients were enrolled and then longitudinally followed. In the authors' methods: From reference gene primer amplification, estimates of nucleated cell counts were derived. Method: immunoSEQ multiplex PCR; TCRdb's copy keeps in-frame clones and lacks some. V, J and clone size derive from that table, while D and trimming were established from the DNA sequence. Altogether 250,000 to 400,000 clones are present, approximately 89% being singletons, with the ten largest covering approximately 1.6%. The gene calls are TRBV2 and TRBJ2-3, with 9 bases that match TRBD1. The sequence was collected from a woman aged 25 to 45 with COVID-19, enrolled during active disease. Source material: peripheral blood. The CDR3 sequence: CASSAQGALVYTQYF. Here the CDR3 DNA reads TGTGCCAGCAGTGCACAGGGGGCCCTTGTGTATACGCAGTATTTT.